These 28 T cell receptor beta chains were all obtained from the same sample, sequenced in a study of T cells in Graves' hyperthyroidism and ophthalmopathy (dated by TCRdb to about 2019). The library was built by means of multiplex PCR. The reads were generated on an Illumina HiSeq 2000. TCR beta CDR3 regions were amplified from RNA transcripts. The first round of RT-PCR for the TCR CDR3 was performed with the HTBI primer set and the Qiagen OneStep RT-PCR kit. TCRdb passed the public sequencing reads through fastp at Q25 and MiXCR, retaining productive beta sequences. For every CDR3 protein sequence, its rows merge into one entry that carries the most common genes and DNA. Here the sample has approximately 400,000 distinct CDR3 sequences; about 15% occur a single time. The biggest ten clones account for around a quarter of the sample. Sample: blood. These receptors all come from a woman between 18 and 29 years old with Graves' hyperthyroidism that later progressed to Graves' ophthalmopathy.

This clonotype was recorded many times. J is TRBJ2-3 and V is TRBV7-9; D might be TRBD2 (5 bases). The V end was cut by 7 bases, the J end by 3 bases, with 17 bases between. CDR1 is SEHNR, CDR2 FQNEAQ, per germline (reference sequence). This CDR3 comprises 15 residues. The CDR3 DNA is TGTGCCAGCAACTCCTTCGGAGGTAGAACAGATACGCAGTATTTT. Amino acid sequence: CASNSFGGRTDTQYF.

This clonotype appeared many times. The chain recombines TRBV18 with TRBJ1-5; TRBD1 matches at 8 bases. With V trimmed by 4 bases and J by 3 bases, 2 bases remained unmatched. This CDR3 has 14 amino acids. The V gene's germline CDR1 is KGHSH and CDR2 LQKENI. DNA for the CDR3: TGTGCCAGCTCACAGACAGGGGCCAATCAGCCCCAGCATTTT. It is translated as CASSQTGANQPQHF.

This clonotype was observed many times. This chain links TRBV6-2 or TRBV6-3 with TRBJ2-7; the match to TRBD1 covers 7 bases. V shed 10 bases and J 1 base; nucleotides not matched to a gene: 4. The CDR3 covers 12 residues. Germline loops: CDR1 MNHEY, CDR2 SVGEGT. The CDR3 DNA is TGTGCCACCTTGGGACAGTCCTACGAGCAGTACTTC. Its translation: CATLGQSYEQYF.

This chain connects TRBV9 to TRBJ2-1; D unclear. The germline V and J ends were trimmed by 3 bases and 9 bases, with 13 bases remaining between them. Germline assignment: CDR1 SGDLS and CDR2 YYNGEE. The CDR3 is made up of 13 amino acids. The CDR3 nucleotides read TGTGCCAGCAGCGGGGCTACGGTCAGTGAGCAGTTCTTC. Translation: CASSGATVSEQFF.

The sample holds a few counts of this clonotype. CDR3 nucleotide sequence: TGCAGTGTCCCTAGACAGATTGATGAAAAACTGTTTTTT. This encodes CSVPRQIDEKLFF. This chain links TRBV20-1 with TRBJ1-4; TRBD1 might be the D (5 bases). Trimming pared 7 bases from V and 6 bases from J, leaving 15 bases between. This CDR3 is built from 13 residues. From germline, CDR1 is DFQATT and CDR2 SNEGSKA (reference sequence).

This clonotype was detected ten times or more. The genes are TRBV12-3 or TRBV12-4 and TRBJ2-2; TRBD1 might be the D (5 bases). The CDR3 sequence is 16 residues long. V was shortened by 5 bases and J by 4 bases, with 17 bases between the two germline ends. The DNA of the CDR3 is TGTGCCAGCAGTGTCTCCAGGGCGGCGGTCACCGGGGAGCTGTTTTTT. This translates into CASSVSRAAVTGELFF.

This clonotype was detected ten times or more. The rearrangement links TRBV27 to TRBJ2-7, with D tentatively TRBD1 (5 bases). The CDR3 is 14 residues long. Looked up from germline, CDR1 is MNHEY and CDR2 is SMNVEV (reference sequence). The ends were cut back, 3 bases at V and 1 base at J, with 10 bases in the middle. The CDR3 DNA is TGTGCCAGCAGTTTGGGGCAGGGTTCCTACGAGCAGTACTTC. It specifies CASSLGQGSYEQYF.

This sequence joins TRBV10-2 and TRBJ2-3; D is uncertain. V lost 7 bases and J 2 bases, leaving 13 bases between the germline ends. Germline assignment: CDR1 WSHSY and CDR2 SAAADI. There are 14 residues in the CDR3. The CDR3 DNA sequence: TGCGCCAGCAAAACCGAGTGGGACACAGATACGCAGTATTTT. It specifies CASKTEWDTDTQYF.

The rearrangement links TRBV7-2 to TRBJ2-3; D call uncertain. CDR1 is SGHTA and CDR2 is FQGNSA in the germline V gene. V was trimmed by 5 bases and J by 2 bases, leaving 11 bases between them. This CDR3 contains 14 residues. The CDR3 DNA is TGTGCCAGCAGCCCGACTGACTTCACAGATACGCAGTATTTT. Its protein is CASSPTDFTDTQYF.

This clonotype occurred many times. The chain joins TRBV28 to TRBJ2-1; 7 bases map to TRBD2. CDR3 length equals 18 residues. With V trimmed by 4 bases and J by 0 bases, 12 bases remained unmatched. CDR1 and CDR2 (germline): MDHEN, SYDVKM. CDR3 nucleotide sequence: TGTGCCAGCAGTTCCCCCACTGGGAGCGGGATCTCCTACAATGAGCAGTTCTTC. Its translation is CASSSPTGSGISYNEQFF.

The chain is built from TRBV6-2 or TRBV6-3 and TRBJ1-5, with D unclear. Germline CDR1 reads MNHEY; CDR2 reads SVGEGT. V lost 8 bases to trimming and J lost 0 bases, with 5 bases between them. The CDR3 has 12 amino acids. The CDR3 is CASSDSNQPQHF. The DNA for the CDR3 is TGTGCCAGCTCAGATAGCAATCAGCCCCAGCATTTT.

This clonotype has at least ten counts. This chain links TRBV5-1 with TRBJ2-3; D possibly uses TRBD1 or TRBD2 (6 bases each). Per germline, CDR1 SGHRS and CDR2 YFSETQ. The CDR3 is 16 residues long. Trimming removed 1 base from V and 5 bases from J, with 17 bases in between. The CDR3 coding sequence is TGCGCCAGCAGCTTGCTTTTGGGGGGCTCCAGAGATACGCAGTATTTT. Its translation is CASSLLLGGSRDTQYF.

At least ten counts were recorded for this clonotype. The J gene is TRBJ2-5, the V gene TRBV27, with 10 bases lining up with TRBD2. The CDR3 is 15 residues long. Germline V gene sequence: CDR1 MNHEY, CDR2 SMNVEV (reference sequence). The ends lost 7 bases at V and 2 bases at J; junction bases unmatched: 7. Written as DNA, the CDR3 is TGTGCCAGCAATCTAGCGGGAGCGGCACAAGAGACCCAGTACTTC. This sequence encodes CASNLAGAAQETQYF.

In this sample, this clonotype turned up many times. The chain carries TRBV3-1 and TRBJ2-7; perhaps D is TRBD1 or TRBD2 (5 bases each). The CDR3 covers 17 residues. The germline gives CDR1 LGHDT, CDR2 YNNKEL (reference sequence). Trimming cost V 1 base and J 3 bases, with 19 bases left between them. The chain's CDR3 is CASSQGRDPFSFYEQYF. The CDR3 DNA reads TGTGCCAGCAGCCAAGGCAGGGACCCCTTCTCCTTCTACGAGCAGTACTTC.

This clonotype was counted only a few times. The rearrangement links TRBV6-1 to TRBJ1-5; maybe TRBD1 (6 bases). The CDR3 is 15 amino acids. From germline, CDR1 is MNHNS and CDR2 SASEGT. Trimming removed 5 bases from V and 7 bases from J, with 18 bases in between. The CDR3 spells CASSTIDRRRQPQHF. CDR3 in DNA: TGTGCCAGCAGTACCATCGACAGGAGAAGACAGCCCCAGCATTTT.

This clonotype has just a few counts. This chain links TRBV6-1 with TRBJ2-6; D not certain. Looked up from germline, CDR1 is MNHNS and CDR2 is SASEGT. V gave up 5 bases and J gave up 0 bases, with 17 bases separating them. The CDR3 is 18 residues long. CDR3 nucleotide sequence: TGTGCCAGCAGTTCCCTGGGCCTGATTGGCTCTGGGGCCAACGTCCTGACTTTC. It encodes CASSSLGLIGSGANVLTF.

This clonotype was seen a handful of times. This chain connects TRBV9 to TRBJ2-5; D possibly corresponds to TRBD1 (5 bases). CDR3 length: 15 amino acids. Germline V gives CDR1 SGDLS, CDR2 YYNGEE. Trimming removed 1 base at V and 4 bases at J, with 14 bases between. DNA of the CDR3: TGTGCCAGCAGCGTATCAGGGTTCGAGGTAGAGACCCAGTACTTC. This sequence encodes CASSVSGFEVETQYF.

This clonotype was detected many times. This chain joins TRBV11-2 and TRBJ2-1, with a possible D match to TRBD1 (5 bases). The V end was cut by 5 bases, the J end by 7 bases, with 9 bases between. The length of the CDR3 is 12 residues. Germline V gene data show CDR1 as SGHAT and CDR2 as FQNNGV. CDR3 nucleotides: TGTGCCAGCAGCCGACAGCATAATGAGCAGTTCTTC. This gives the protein CASSRQHNEQFF.

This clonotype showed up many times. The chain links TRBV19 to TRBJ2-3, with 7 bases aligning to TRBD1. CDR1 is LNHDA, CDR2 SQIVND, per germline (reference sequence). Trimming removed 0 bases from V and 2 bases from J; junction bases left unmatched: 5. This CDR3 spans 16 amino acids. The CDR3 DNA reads TGTGCCAGTAGTATAGATGGACAGGTTCTCACAGATACGCAGTATTTT. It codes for CASSIDGQVLTDTQYF.

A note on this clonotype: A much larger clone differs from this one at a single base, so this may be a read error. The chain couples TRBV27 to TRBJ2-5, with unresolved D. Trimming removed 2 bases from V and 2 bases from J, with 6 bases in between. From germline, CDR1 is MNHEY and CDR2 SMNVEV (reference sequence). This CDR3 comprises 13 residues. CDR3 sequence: CASSLVAQETQYF. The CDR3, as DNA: TGTGCCAGCAGTTTAGTGGCGCAAGAGACCCAGTACTTC.

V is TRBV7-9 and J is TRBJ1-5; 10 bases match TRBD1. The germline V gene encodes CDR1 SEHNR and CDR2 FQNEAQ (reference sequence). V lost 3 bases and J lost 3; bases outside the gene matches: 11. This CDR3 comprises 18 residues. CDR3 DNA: TGTGCCAGCAGCTTGGTTCGGACAGGGGGTCGAGACAATCAGCCCCAGCATTTT. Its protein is CASSLVRTGGRDNQPQHF.

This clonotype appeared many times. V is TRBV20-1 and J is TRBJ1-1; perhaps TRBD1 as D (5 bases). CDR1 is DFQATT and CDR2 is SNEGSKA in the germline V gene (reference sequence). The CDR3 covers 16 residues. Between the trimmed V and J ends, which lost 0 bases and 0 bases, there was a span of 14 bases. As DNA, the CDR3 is TGCAGTGCTAGAGATTTGTTAAGGGGAATGAACACTGAAGCTTTCTTT. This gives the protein CSARDLLRGMNTEAFF.

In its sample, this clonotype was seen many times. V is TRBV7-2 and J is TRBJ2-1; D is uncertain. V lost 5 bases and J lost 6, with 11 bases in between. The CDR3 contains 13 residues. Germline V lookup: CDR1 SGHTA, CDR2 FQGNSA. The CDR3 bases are TGTGCCAGCAGCCATATTAGAGGCAATGAGCAGTTCTTC. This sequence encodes CASSHIRGNEQFF.

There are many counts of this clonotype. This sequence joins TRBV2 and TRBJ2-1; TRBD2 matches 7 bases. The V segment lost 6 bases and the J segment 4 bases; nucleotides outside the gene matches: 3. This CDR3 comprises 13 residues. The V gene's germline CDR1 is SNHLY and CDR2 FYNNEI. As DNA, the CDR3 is TGTGCCAGCAGCGCGGGAGTATACAATGAGCAGTTCTTC. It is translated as CASSAGVYNEQFF. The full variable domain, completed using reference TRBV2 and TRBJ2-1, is EPEVTQTPSHQVTQMGQEVILRCVPISNHLYFYWYRQILGQKVEFLVSFYNNEISEKSEIFDDQFSVERPDGSNFTLKIRSTKLEDSAMYFCASSAGVYNEQFFGPGTRLTVL.

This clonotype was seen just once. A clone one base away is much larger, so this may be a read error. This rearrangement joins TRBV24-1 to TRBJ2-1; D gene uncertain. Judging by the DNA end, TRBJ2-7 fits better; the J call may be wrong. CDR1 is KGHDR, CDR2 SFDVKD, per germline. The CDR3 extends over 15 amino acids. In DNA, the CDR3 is TGTGCCACCAGTGGTGGCCGTCGAGATGCCAATGAGCAGTACTTC. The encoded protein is CATSGGRRDANEQYF.

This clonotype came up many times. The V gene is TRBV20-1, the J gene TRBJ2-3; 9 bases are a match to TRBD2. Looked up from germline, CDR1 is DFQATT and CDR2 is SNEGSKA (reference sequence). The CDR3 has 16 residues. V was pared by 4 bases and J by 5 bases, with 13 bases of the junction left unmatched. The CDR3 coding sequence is TGCAGTGCTATTGGCTCTAGCGGGAACTTTCGAGATACGCAGTATTTT. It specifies CSAIGSSGNFRDTQYF.

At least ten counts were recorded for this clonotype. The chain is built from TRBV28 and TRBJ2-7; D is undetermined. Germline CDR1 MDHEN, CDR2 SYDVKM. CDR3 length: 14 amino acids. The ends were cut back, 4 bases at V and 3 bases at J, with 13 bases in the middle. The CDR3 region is CASSYRPTYYEQYF. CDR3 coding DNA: TGTGCCAGCAGTTACCGGCCCACCTACTACGAGCAGTACTTC.

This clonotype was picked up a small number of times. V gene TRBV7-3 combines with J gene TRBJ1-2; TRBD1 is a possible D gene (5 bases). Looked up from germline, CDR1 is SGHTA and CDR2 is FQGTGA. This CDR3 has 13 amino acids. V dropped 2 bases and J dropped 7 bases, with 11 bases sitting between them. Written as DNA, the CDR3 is TGTGCCAGCAGCTTATCCTCTGGGACTGGCTACACCTTC. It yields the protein CASSLSSGTGYTF.